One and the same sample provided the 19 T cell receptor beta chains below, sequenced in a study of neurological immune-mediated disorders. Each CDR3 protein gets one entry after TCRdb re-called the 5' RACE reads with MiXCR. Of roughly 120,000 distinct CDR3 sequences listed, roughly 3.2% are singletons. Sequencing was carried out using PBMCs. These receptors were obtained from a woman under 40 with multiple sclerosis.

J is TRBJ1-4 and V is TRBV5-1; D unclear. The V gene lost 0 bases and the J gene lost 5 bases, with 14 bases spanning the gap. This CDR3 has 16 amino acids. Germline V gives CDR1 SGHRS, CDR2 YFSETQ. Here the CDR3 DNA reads TGCGCCAGCAGCTTGGCCCCCAGGCCCGTAAATGAAAAACTGTTTTTT. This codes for CASSLAPRPVNEKLFF.

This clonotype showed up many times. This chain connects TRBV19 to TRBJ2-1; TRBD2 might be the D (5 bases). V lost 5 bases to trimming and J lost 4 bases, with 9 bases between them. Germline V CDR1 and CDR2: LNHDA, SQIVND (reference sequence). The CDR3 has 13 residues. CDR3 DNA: TGTGCCAGTAGTTCAACGGGATACAATGAGCAGTTCTTC. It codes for CASSSTGYNEQFF. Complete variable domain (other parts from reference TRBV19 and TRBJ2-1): DGGITQSPKYLFRKEGQNVTLSCEQNLNHDAMYWYRQDPGQGLRLIYYSQIVNDFQKGDIAEGYSVSREKKESFPLTVTSAQKNPTAFYLCASSSTGYNEQFFGPGTRLTVL.

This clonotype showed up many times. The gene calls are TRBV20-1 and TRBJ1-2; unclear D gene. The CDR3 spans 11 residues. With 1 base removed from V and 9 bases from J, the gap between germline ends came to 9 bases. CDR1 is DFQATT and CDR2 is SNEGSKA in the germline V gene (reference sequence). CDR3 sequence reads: CSARGGKRYTF. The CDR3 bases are TGCAGTGCTAGAGGCGGGAAACGCTACACCTTC.

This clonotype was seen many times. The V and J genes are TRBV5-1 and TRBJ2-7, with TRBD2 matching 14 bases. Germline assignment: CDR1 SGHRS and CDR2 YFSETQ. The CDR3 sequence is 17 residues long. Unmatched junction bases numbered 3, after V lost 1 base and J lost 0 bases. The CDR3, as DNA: TGCGCCAGCAGCTTGTGGACTAGCGGGGGGAGCTCCTACGAGCAGTACTTC. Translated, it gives CASSLWTSGGSSYEQYF.

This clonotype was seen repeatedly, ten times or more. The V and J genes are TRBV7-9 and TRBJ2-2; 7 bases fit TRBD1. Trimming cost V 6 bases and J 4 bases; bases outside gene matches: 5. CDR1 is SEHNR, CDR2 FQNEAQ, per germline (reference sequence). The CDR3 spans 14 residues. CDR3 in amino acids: CASSQSGGTGELFF. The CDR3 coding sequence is TGTGCCAGCAGTCAGTCAGGGGGCACCGGGGAGCTGTTTTTT.

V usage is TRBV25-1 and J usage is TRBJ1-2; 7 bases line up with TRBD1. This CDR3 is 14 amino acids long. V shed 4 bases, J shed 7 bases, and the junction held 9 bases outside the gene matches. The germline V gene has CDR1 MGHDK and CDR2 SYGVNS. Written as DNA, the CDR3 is TGTGCCAGCAGTGGCACAGGGGCTGTTAGTGGCTACACCTTC. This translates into CASSGTGAVSGYTF.

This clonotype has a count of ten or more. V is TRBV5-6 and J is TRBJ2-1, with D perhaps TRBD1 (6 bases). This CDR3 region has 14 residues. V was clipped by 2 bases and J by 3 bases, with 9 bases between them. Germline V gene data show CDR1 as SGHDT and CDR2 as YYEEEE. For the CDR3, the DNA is TGTGCCAGCAGCTTCGGGACAATCTACAATGAGCAGTTCTTC. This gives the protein CASSFGTIYNEQFF.

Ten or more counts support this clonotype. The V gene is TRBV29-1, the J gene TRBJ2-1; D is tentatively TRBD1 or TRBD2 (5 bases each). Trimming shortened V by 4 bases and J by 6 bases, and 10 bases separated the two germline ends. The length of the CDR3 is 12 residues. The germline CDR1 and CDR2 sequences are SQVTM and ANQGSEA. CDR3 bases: TGCAGCGTTGTGCACGGGGCCAATGAGCAGTTCTTC. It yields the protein CSVVHGANEQFF.

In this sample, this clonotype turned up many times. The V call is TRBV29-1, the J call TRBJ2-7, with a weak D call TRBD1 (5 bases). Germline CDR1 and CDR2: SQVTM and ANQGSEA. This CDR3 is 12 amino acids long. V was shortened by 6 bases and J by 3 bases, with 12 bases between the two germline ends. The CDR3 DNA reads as TGCAGCGTAGGACCAGGGAACTACGAGCAGTACTTC. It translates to CSVGPGNYEQYF.

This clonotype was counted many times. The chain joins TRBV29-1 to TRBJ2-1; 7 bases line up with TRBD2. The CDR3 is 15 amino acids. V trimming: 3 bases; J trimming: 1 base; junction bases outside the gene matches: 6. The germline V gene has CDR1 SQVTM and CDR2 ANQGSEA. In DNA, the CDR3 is TGCAGCGTTGAGGCTAGCGGACCTTCCTACAATGAGCAGTTCTTC. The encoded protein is CSVEASGPSYNEQFF.

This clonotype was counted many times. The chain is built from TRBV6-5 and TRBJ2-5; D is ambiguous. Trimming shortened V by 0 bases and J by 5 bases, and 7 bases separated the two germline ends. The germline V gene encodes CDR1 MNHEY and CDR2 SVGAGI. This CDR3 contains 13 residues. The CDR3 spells CASSYSVVETQYF. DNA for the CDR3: TGTGCCAGCAGTTACTCGGTGGTGGAGACCCAGTACTTC.

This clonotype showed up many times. CDR3: CASSFGYLLYEQYF. The CDR3 nucleotides read TGTGCCAGCAGCTTCGGATATCTACTTTACGAGCAGTACTTC. This sequence joins TRBV5-6 and TRBJ2-7; D gene ambiguous. Between the trimmed V and J ends, which lost 2 bases and 4 bases, there was a span of 13 bases. In germline, CDR1 is SGHDT, CDR2 YYEEEE. The CDR3 spans 14 residues.

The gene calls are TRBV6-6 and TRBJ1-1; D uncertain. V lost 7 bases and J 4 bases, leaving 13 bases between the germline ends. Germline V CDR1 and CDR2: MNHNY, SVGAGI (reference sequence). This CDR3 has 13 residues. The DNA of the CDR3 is TGTGCCAGCAATCCTCTCGAGGGCACTGAAGCTTTCTTT. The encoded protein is CASNPLEGTEAFF.

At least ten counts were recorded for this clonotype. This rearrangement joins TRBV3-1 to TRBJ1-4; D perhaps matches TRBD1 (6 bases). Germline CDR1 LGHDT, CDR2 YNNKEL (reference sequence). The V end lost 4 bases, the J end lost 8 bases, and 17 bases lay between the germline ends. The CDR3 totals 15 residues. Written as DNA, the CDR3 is TGTGCCAGCAGCCTAAACAGGGTGCGTGGGGAAAAACTGTTTTTT. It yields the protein CASSLNRVRGEKLFF. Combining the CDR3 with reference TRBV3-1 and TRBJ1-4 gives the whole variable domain DTAVSQTPKYLVTQMGNDKSIKCEQNLGHDTMYWYKQDSKKFLKIMFSYNNKELIINETVPNRFSPKSPDKAHLNLHINSLELGDSAVYFCASSLNRVRGEKLFFGSGTQLSVL.

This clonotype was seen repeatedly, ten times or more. DNA of the CDR3: TGTGCCAGCAGCTCAACTAAACAGGGGTGGAACTATGGCTACACCTTC. Protein: CASSSTKQGWNYGYTF. This chain uses TRBV5-6 with TRBJ1-2; 7 bases line up with TRBD1. V shed 3 bases, J shed 2 bases, and the junction held 10 bases outside the gene matches. The CDR3 consists of 16 residues. Germline lookup yields CDR1 SGHDT and CDR2 YYEEEE.

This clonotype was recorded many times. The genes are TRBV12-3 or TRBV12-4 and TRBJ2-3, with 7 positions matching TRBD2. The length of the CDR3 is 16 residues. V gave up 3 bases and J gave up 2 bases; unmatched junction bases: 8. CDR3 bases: TGTGCCAGCAGTTTTCTCCTAGCGGATACCACAGATACGCAGTATTTT. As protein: CASSFLLADTTDTQYF.

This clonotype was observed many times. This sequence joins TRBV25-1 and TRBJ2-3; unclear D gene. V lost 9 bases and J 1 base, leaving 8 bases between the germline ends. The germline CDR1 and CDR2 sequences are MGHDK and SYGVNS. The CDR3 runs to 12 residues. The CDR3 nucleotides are TGTGCCAGTTGGAGCGGCACAGATACGCAGTATTTT. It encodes CASWSGTDTQYF. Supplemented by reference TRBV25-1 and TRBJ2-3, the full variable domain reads EADIYQTPRYLVIGTGKKITLECSQTMGHDKMYWYQQDPGMELHLIHYSYGVNSTEKGDLSSESTVSRIRTEHFPLTLESARPSHTSQYLCASWSGTDTQYFGPGTRLTVL.

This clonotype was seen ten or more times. CDR3 in amino acids: CSARAGGNSNQPQHF. CDR3 DNA: TGCAGTGCTAGGGCAGGGGGTAATAGCAATCAGCCCCAGCATTTT. V is TRBV20-1 and J is TRBJ1-5; 7 positions match TRBD1. After removal of 3 bases from V and 0 bases from J, the junction contained 5 bases not matched to a gene. The CDR3 contains 15 residues. From germline, CDR1 is DFQATT and CDR2 SNEGSKA (reference sequence).

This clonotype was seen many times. CDR3 bases: TGTGCCAGCAGTTACTCGACGGCTGAAGCTTTCTTT. Amino acid sequence: CASSYSTAEAFF. J is TRBJ1-1 and V is TRBV6-2 or TRBV6-3; D unresolved. The V end lost 0 bases, the J end lost 6 bases, and 5 bases lay between the germline ends. Germline V lookup: CDR1 MNHEY, CDR2 SVGEGT. This CDR3 has 12 residues.